Each of the 4 T cell receptor beta chains below was sequenced from the same sample in a study of T cells in tuberculosis. Repertoires were generated with immunoSEQ multiplex PCR, while TCRdb's copy carries only in-frame clones and drops some. The sample has approximately 22,000 clones, about 85% seen once; the top ten hold about 16%. Specified time point: new active TB diagnosis, blood taken before or within 7 days of starting treatment. The sample consisted of PBMCs, taken at tuberculosis diagnosis. Source of these receptors: an adult with tuberculosis.

The J gene is TRBJ2-1, the V gene TRBV2, with D maybe TRBD2 (6 bases). This CDR3 has 16 amino acids. CDR1 is SNHLY and CDR2 is FYNNEI in the germline V gene. Trimming stripped 6 bases from V and 0 bases from J, with 15 bases between. The CDR3 DNA reads as TGTGCCAGCAGCCATATGGCGGGGAGCTCCTACAATGAGCAGTTCTTC. Protein: CASSHMAGSSYNEQFF.

This clone was recorded once. The chain recombines TRBV9 with TRBJ2-1; D is uncertain. CDR1 SGDLS and CDR2 YYNGEE come from the germline V gene. This CDR3 region has 14 residues. V lost 2 bases to trimming and J lost 4 bases, with 10 bases between them. The DNA of the CDR3 is TGTGCCAGCAGCGTCCGCTTTGAGTACAATGAGCAGTTCTTC. Its protein is CASSVRFEYNEQFF. Full variable domain (rest looked up from reference TRBV9 and TRBJ2-1): DSGVTQTPKHLITATGQRVTLRCSPRSGDLSVYWYQQSLDQGLQFLIQYYNGEERAKGNILERFSAQQFPDLHSELNLSSLELGDSALYFCASSVRFEYNEQFFGPGTRLTVL.

The chain recombines TRBV19 with TRBJ2-2; D is ambiguous. This CDR3 is 15 amino acids long. Germline CDR1 is LNHDA and CDR2 is SQIVND (reference sequence). Trimming cost V 0 bases and J 1 base, with 6 bases left between them. In DNA, the CDR3 is TGTGCCAGTAGTATAGATCGCAGGAACACCGGGGAGCTGTTTTTT. Its translation: CASSIDRRNTGELFF.

The chain couples TRBV11-3 to TRBJ1-3, with D uncertain. CDR1 and CDR2 from the germline V gene are SGHNT and YENEEA. V lost 5 bases and J lost 0, with 8 bases in between. CDR3 size: 14 residues. CDR3 loop: CASSPSSSGNTIYF. The CDR3 nucleotides read TGTGCCAGCAGCCCCTCTTCCTCTGGAAACACCATATATTTT. Combining the CDR3 with reference TRBV11-3 and TRBJ1-3 gives the whole variable domain EAGVVQSPRYKIIEKKQPVAFWCNPISGHNTLYWYLQNLGQGPELLIRYENEEAVDDSQLPKDRFSAERLKGVDSTLKIQPAELGDSAVYLCASSPSSSGNTIYFGEGSWLTVV.